These T cell receptor beta chains were read from a single sample in a study of regulatory T cells in long-lasting Graves disease. One entry per CDR3 protein results from TCRdb running MiXCR on the multiplex PCR reads. This table holds 400,000 to 450,000 distinct CDR3 sequences, 15% found once. These sequences were also reported in another study, on T cells in Graves' hyperthyroidism and ophthalmopathy.

The sample consisted of peripheral blood mononuclear cells (PBMCs), taken at new diagnosis, from a patient treated with antithyroid drugs. All receptors derive from a woman aged 25 to 45 with Graves disease. Each CDR3 is given with its conserved first and last residue. Fields, in order: clone size, V gene, J gene, D gene, CDR3 DNA, CDR3 protein. D genes are given only for firm matches. A clone size is listed for some rows: how often the clone was seen (once, few, many), or a class if it is expanded.

abundance: NA; v_gene: TRBV9; j_gene: TRBJ2-4; d_gene: TRBD1; CDR3nt: TGTGCCAGCAGCGTCGGACAGGGGGCCTACATTCAGTACTTC; CDR3aa: CASSVGQGAYIQYF
abundance: many; v_gene: TRBV7-6; j_gene: TRBJ2-7; d_gene: TRBD2; CDR3nt: TGTGCCAGCAGCCCGAGCGGGAGGTTTGAGCAGTACTTC; CDR3aa: CASSPSGRFEQYF
abundance: NA; v_gene: TRBV30; j_gene: TRBJ2-2; d_gene: NA; CDR3nt: TGTGCCTGGAGTGTACTCGAAGGAACCGGGGGGCTGTTTTTT; CDR3aa: CAWSVLEGTGGLFF
abundance: NA; v_gene: TRBV20-1; j_gene: TRBJ2-1; d_gene: TRBD2; CDR3nt: TGCAGTGCCGACGGACTAGCGCCTTCCTACAATGAGCAGTTCTTC; CDR3aa: CSADGLAPSYNEQFF
abundance: NA; v_gene: TRBV5-1; j_gene: TRBJ2-3; d_gene: NA; CDR3nt: TGCGCCGGCAGCGATCGGGGCACAGATACGCAGTATTTT; CDR3aa: CAGSDRGTDTQYF
abundance: NA; v_gene: TRBV9; j_gene: TRBJ2-6; d_gene: TRBD2; CDR3nt: TGTGCCAGCAGCCCCGAGGGGGGAGGACTAGCGGTACCTGGGGCCAACGTCCTGACTTTC; CDR3aa: CASSPEGGGLAVPGANVLTF
abundance: few; v_gene: TRBV2; j_gene: TRBJ1-3; d_gene: NA; CDR3nt: TGTGCCAGCATTGTCGGCAGCTCTGGAAACACCATATATTTT; CDR3aa: CASIVGSSGNTIYF
abundance: many; v_gene: TRBV11-2; j_gene: TRBJ2-1; d_gene: TRBD2; CDR3nt: TGTGCCAGCAGCACGGGACTAGCGGGATTTTTGGGGAATGAGCAGTTCTTC; CDR3aa: CASSTGLAGFLGNEQFF
abundance: many; v_gene: TRBV11-2; j_gene: TRBJ2-7; d_gene: TRBD2; CDR3nt: TGTGCCAGCAGCTTAGGGCCCTGGACTAGCGGGAGCCTGGGGCAGTACTTC; CDR3aa: CASSLGPWTSGSLGQYF
abundance: many; v_gene: TRBV12-3/TRBV12-4; j_gene: TRBJ2-2; d_gene: NA; CDR3nt: TGTGCCAGCAGCCCTCAGGACAGCAGAGTGGGCGGGGAGCTGTTTTTT; CDR3aa: CASSPQDSRVGGELFF
abundance: many; v_gene: TRBV5-1; j_gene: TRBJ2-3; d_gene: NA; CDR3nt: TGCGCCAGCAGCTTACAACTTAGCACAGATACGCAGTATTTT; CDR3aa: CASSLQLSTDTQYF
abundance: few; v_gene: TRBV6-2/TRBV6-3; j_gene: TRBJ1-2; d_gene: NA; CDR3nt: TGTGCCAGCAGTTACCCGGACCTGCGAGGCCACACCTTC; CDR3aa: CASSYPDLRGHTF
abundance: many; v_gene: TRBV11-2; j_gene: TRBJ2-7; d_gene: NA; CDR3nt: TGCGCCAGCAGCTTAAACTCGCTGACCTACGAGCAGTACTTC; CDR3aa: CASSLNSLTYEQYF
abundance: many; v_gene: TRBV7-3; j_gene: TRBJ1-6; d_gene: NA; CDR3nt: TGTGCCAGCAGCTTAACCCCAGGACACAGACCCCTCCACTTT; CDR3aa: CASSLTPGHRPLHF